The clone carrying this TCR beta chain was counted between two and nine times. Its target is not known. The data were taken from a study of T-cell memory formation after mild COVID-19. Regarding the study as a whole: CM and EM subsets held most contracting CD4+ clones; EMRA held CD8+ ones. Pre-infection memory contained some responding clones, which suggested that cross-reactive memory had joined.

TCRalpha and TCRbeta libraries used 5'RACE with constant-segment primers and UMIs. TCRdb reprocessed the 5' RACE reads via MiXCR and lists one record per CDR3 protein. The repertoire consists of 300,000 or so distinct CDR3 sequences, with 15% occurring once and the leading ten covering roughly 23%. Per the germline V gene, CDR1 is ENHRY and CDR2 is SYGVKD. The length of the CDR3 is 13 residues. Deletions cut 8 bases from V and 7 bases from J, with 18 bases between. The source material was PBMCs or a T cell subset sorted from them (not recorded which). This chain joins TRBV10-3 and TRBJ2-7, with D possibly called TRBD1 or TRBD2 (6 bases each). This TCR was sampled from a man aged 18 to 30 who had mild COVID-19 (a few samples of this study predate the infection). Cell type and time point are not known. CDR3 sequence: CAISQGLGGEQYF. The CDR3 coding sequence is TGTGCCATCTCCCAGGGGTTAGGAGGGGAGCAGTACTTC.